The sequence of this T cell receptor beta chain was determined in a study of breast tumors, draining lymph nodes, adjacent tissues. Overall study findings and caveats: Tumor TCR diversity was below lymph nodes but above nontumor tissue. Tumor T cell lymph node origin was a supported hypothesis, not proven. Luminal-like breast cancer showed significantly higher tumor–nontumor repertoire similarity than basal-like.

Breast cancer patients provided tissue from their axillary draining lymph nodes. There are 15 residues in the CDR3. Trimming took off 5 bases at V and 0 bases at J, with 13 bases between the two ends. The germline gives CDR1 SGHVS, CDR2 FQNEAQ. This clonotype was detected many times. Its antigen is as yet unknown. TCRdb used MiXCR to reprocess the multiplex PCR reads, holding one entry per CDR3 protein. The sample gives 84,000 or so distinct CDR3 sequences, more than 25% of which show up once; more than 7% is in the top ten. This TCR came from a female donor with breast cancer. Some clones in this sample may be carry-over from other donors' samples. The material sequenced was axillary lymph node tissue. The chain links TRBV7-8 to TRBJ1-2, with D maybe TRBD1 (5 bases). This CDR3 reads CASSPLGGANYGYTF. The CDR3, as DNA: TGTGCCAGCAGCCCCCTCGGGGGAGCTAACTATGGCTACACCTTC.